Following are 32 T cell receptor beta chains from one sample sequenced in a study of PD-L1 blockade in urothelial cancer. Time point in this sample: pretreatment peripheral blood. Some clones are missing from TCRdb's copy, which holds only in-frame ones; the method was immunoSEQ multiplex PCR. The sample has tens of thousands of clones; around 80% are singletons. Sequences were derived from PBMCs, sampled around atezolizumab (anti-PD-L1) treatment. These receptors originate from a man aged 70-80 years with urothelial cancer.

The chain carries TRBV6-1 and TRBJ1-3, with D hard to call. Germline CDR1 and CDR2: MNHNS and SASEGT. Trimming stripped 2 bases from V and 2 bases from J, with 7 bases between. This CDR3 has 14 residues. CDR3 sequence: CASSERVTGNTIYF. Written as DNA, the CDR3 is TGTGCCAGCAGTGAAAGAGTCACTGGAAACACCATATATTTT.

The chain carries TRBV4-1 and TRBJ2-1; 8 bases map to TRBD1. The trim removed 1 base at V and 8 bases at J, leaving 13 bases unmatched. CDR3 length: 17 amino acids. Germline V lookup: CDR1 MGHRA, CDR2 YSYEKL. The CDR3 sequence: CASSQGGRTGSLYEQFF. In DNA form, the CDR3 reads TGCGCCAGCAGCCAAGGGGGCAGGACAGGGTCATTGTATGAGCAGTTCTTC.

The genes are TRBV7-9 and TRBJ1-1; tentatively, D is TRBD1 (5 bases). Trimming shortened V by 0 bases and J by 4 bases, and 9 bases separated the two germline ends. CDR3 length: 14 amino acids. The germline CDR1 and CDR2 sequences are SEHNR and FQNEAQ (reference sequence). The CDR3 sequence: CASSLALGVTEAFF. CDR3 bases: TGTGCCAGCAGCTTAGCATTAGGGGTCACTGAAGCTTTCTTT.

Worth noting for this clone: This specimen includes other DNA sequences encoding the same CDR3. V usage is TRBV18 and J usage is TRBJ2-2; a weak D match, TRBD2 (5 bases). The ends were cut back, 0 bases at V and 2 bases at J, with 7 bases in the middle. Germline assignment: CDR1 KGHSH and CDR2 LQKENI. The CDR3 is made up of 15 amino acids. CDR3 sequence (DNA): TGTGCCAGCTCACCACCCCGGGGAAACACCGGGGAGCTGTTTTTT. Translated: CASSPPRGNTGELFF.

This clone showed up just a few times. V gene TRBV19 combines with J gene TRBJ1-2; 8 bases agree with TRBD1. The V gene end was trimmed by 4 bases and the J gene end by 4 bases; junction bases not matched to a gene: 8. This CDR3 contains 15 residues. CDR1 and CDR2 (germline): LNHDA, SQIVND (reference sequence). DNA of the CDR3: TGTGCCAGTAGTACAGGGGGCCCACTTCTCTATGGCTACACCTTC. Its translation: CASSTGGPLLYGYTF.

V usage is TRBV5-5 and J usage is TRBJ2-7; D call uncertain. Per the germline V gene, CDR1 is SGHKS and CDR2 is YYEKEE (reference sequence). V lost 1 base to trimming and J lost 0 bases, with 14 bases between them. This CDR3 is 16 amino acids long. The chain's CDR3 is CASSLIGLPNSYEQYF. In DNA, the CDR3 is TGTGCCAGCAGCTTGATTGGGCTACCTAACTCCTACGAGCAGTACTTC.

This clone appeared a few times. The V and J genes are TRBV19 and TRBJ1-2; TRBD1 is a possible D gene (5 bases). The CDR3 sequence is 14 residues long. Germline V gives CDR1 LNHDA, CDR2 SQIVND (reference sequence). V lost 7 bases to trimming and J lost 4 bases, with 16 bases between them. The CDR3 nucleotides read TGTGCCAGTACCAATAGAGCAACAGGCTATGGCTACACCTTC. The encoded protein is CASTNRATGYGYTF.

The chain links TRBV6-5 to TRBJ1-2; D unclear. Germline CDR1 and CDR2: MNHEY and SVGAGI. V was shortened by 4 bases and J by 5 bases, with 8 bases between the two germline ends. CDR3 length equals 12 residues. CDR3 coding DNA: TGTGCCAGCAGTTCCGGACTTTATGGCTACACCTTC. Translating gives CASSSGLYGYTF.

V and J are TRBV20-1 and TRBJ2-3, with 7 bases aligning to TRBD1. Germline V gene sequence: CDR1 DFQATT, CDR2 SNEGSKA (reference sequence). The trim removed 6 bases at V and 11 bases at J, leaving 5 bases unmatched. The CDR3 is made up of 10 amino acids. The CDR3, as DNA: TGCAGTGCCCAAAGGGGGCGGCAGTATTTT. Residues: CSAQRGRQYF.

This chain links TRBV5-1 with TRBJ2-5, with TRBD1 matching 9 bases. This CDR3 has 14 residues. Germline V gives CDR1 SGHRS, CDR2 YFSETQ. The V segment lost 7 bases and the J segment 4 bases; nucleotides outside the gene matches: 8. CDR3 sequence: CASAPMTGGETQYF. CDR3 DNA: TGCGCCAGCGCACCTATGACAGGGGGAGAGACCCAGTACTTC.

The gene calls are TRBV2 and TRBJ2-7, with 8 bases lining up with TRBD1. CDR1 and CDR2 from the germline V gene are SNHLY and FYNNEI. Trimming cost V 5 bases and J 0 bases; bases outside gene matches: 3. The CDR3 length is 14 residues. CDR3: CASSRDRSSYEQYF. The CDR3 DNA reads TGTGCCAGCAGTCGGGACAGGAGCTCCTACGAGCAGTACTTC.

The chain joins TRBV7-8 to TRBJ2-7, with 8 positions matching TRBD1. Germline lookup yields CDR1 SGHVS and CDR2 FQNEAQ. V shed 8 bases, J shed 3 bases, and the junction held 0 bases outside the gene matches. This CDR3 region has 11 residues. DNA for the CDR3: TGTGCCAGCGGGACAGGCTACGAGCAGTACTTC. Translated, it gives CASGTGYEQYF.

The rearrangement joins TRBV6-5 to TRBJ2-1; 8 nucleotides align to TRBD1. The CDR3 has 12 amino acids. Per the germline V gene, CDR1 is MNHEY and CDR2 is SVGAGI. The V segment lost 4 bases and the J segment 15 bases; nucleotides outside the gene matches: 8. The chain's CDR3 is CASSSTGGRRFF. The CDR3 DNA is TGTGCCAGCAGTTCTACAGGGGGAAGAAGGTTCTTC.

A few counts support this clone. The rearrangement uses TRBV5-1 and TRBJ2-7; 7 bases map to TRBD1. This CDR3 comprises 18 residues. V shed 1 base, J shed 2 bases, and the junction held 15 bases outside the gene matches. Germline lookup yields CDR1 SGHRS and CDR2 YFSETQ. CDR3 bases: TGCGCCAGCAGCTTGTCGGCCCAGGGACAGAATATCCCCTACGAGCAGTACTTC. This translates into CASSLSAQGQNIPYEQYF.

The genes are TRBV4-3 and TRBJ2-7, with D tentatively TRBD1 (6 bases). This CDR3 is 15 amino acids long. CDR1 LGHNA and CDR2 YSLEER come from the germline V gene. V lost 0 bases to trimming and J lost 3 bases, with 12 bases between them. The chain's CDR3 is CASSQDTGQNYEQYF. Here the CDR3 DNA reads TGCGCCAGCAGCCAAGATACCGGACAGAACTACGAGCAGTACTTC.

The V call is TRBV5-5, the J call TRBJ2-1; 9 bases map to TRBD2. CDR1 and CDR2 (germline): SGHKS, YYEKEE (reference sequence). The CDR3 totals 16 residues. Germline trimming cut 4 bases from V and 7 bases from J; bases unmatched to any gene: 12. This CDR3 reads CASSTTGTSRINEQFF. CDR3 nucleotides: TGTGCCAGCAGCACAACCGGGACTAGCCGGATAAATGAGCAGTTCTTC.

J is TRBJ2-3 and V is TRBV9, with 14 bases matching TRBD2. The length of the CDR3 is 13 residues. Germline V CDR1 and CDR2: SGDLS, YYNGEE. The J segment lost 11 bases and the V segment lost 3 bases, leaving 2 bases of the junction unmatched. The CDR3: CASSATSGGVQYF. CDR3 in DNA: TGTGCCAGCAGCGCGACTAGCGGGGGGGTGCAGTATTTT.

This chain connects TRBV18 to TRBJ1-2; 7 nucleotides align to TRBD1. The CDR3 is 14 amino acids. Germline-derived CDR1 and CDR2 are KGHSH and LQKENI. V gave up 5 bases and J gave up 4 bases; unmatched junction bases: 7. Here the CDR3 reads CASSMGTDFYGYTF. The CDR3 DNA is TGTGCCAGCTCAATGGGGACAGACTTCTATGGCTACACCTTC.

This chain links TRBV6-5 with TRBJ1-5; D gene uncertain. CDR1 and CDR2 (germline): MNHEY, SVGAGI. Trimming left V 0 bases short and J 5 bases short, with 8 bases between. The CDR3 consists of 14 residues. For the CDR3, the DNA is TGTGCCAGCAGTTACTCGAGAGCCGATCAGCCCCAGCATTTT. Encoded protein: CASSYSRADQPQHF.

V gene TRBV5-8 combines with J gene TRBJ2-1; TRBD1 matches 9 bases. Trimming cost V 3 bases and J 3 bases; bases outside gene matches: 7. Germline-derived CDR1 and CDR2 are SGHTS and YDEGEE. The CDR3 is 16 residues long. CDR3: CASSSQGTGIYNEQFF. CDR3 DNA sequence: TGTGCCAGCAGCTCCCAAGGGACAGGGATCTACAATGAGCAGTTCTTC.

The table lists this clone with a count of one. This chain connects TRBV19 to TRBJ1-5; 8 positions agree with TRBD1. CDR1 and CDR2 (germline): LNHDA, SQIVND (reference sequence). V trimming: 4 bases; J trimming: 6 bases; junction bases outside the gene matches: 8. CDR3 size: 15 residues. CDR3 protein: CASSSQQGARQPQHF. The CDR3 nucleotides read TGTGCCAGTAGTAGCCAGCAGGGGGCTCGTCAGCCCCAGCATTTT.

V is TRBV2 and J is TRBJ2-3; unclear D gene. Trimming removed 3 bases at V and 6 bases at J, with 16 bases between. The CDR3 spans 15 residues. Per the germline V gene, CDR1 is SNHLY and CDR2 is FYNNEI. This CDR3 reads CASSDQFVSADTQYF. CDR3 bases: TGTGCCAGCAGTGATCAATTTGTCTCCGCGGATACGCAGTATTTT.

This clone is termed medium-sized. This chain links TRBV19 with TRBJ1-1; perhaps TRBD1 as D (6 bases). Germline V lookup: CDR1 LNHDA, CDR2 SQIVND (reference sequence). The CDR3 totals 14 residues. Trimming removed 3 bases from V and 4 bases from J, with 12 bases in between. The CDR3 loop is CASSMSGGGTEAFF. The CDR3 DNA reads TGTGCCAGTAGTATGAGCGGGGGCGGCACTGAAGCTTTCTTT.

This rearrangement joins TRBV7-3 to TRBJ2-1; 7 positions match TRBD2. CDR1 and CDR2 (germline): SGHTA, FQGTGA. The J segment lost 9 bases and the V segment lost 0 bases, leaving 8 bases of the junction unmatched. The CDR3 extends over 15 amino acids. CDR3 coding DNA: TGTGCCAGCAGCTTAACAGCTAGCGGAGGGAGTGAGCAGTTCTTC. Protein: CASSLTASGGSEQFF.

The gene calls are TRBV11-2 and TRBJ2-1, with D perhaps matching TRBD2 (6 bases). CDR1 is SGHAT, CDR2 FQNNGV, per germline. This CDR3 comprises 15 residues. Trimming cost V 3 bases and J 2 bases, with 11 bases left between them. The CDR3 loop is CASSFTGGTYNEQFF. Written as DNA, the CDR3 is TGTGCCAGCAGCTTTACCGGGGGAACCTACAATGAGCAGTTCTTC.

This clone has a single count. The rearrangement joins TRBV9 to TRBJ2-1; 7 bases line up with TRBD2. In germline, CDR1 is SGDLS, CDR2 YYNGEE. CDR3 size: 15 residues. V trimming: 0 bases; J trimming: 7 bases; junction bases outside the gene matches: 7. CDR3 nucleotides: TGTGCCAGCAGCGTAGACCTAGCGGAGTGGAATGAGCAGTTCTTC. Its translation: CASSVDLAEWNEQFF.

This chain links TRBV5-1 with TRBJ2-3; D gene uncertain. The CDR3 extends over 13 amino acids. Trimming removed 0 bases from V and 4 bases from J, with 6 bases in between. The germline V gene has CDR1 SGHRS and CDR2 YFSETQ. CDR3 protein: CASSLASADTQYF. As DNA, the CDR3 is TGCGCCAGCAGCTTGGCTAGTGCAGATACGCAGTATTTT.

J is TRBJ2-1 and V is TRBV28; D gene ambiguous. V dropped 7 bases and J dropped 5 bases, with 15 bases sitting between them. Germline loops: CDR1 MDHEN, CDR2 SYDVKM. The CDR3 loop spans 14 amino acids. DNA for the CDR3: TGTGCCAGCACCCTTGGGCCTCAGCACAATGAGCAGTTCTTC. Its protein is CASTLGPQHNEQFF. Supplemented by reference TRBV28 and TRBJ2-1, the full variable domain reads DVKVTQSSRYLVKRTGEKVFLECVQDMDHENMFWYRQDPGLGLRLIYFSYDVKMKEKGDIPEGYSVSREKKERFSLILESASTNQTSMYLCASTLGPQHNEQFFGPGTRLTVL.

V and J are TRBV9 and TRBJ2-5; D is ambiguous. Germline V CDR1 and CDR2: SGDLS, YYNGEE. The CDR3 loop spans 16 amino acids. V was clipped by 0 bases and J by 4 bases, with 16 bases between them. The CDR3 sequence: CASSVDGTASGETQYF. The DNA for the CDR3 is TGTGCCAGCAGCGTAGATGGAACCGCATCGGGAGAGACCCAGTACTTC.

This clone has more than one count but fewer than ten. The chain couples TRBV6-5 to TRBJ1-4; 7 bases fit TRBD1. Per germline, CDR1 MNHEY and CDR2 SVGAGI. The V segment lost 7 bases and the J segment 3 bases; nucleotides outside the gene matches: 5. The CDR3 has 14 amino acids. CDR3 sequence (DNA): TGTGCCAGCAAACAGGGGTACGCTAATGAAAAACTGTTTTTT. It is translated as CASKQGYANEKLFF.

The V and J genes are TRBV30 and TRBJ2-3; D not certain. This CDR3 has 13 amino acids. The V end lost 2 bases, the J end lost 2 bases, and 8 bases lay between the germline ends. The germline V gene has CDR1 GTSNPN and CDR2 SVGIG (reference sequence). CDR3 nucleotides: TGTGCCTGGAGTCCCCTAACCACAGATACGCAGTATTTT. Protein sequence: CAWSPLTTDTQYF.

The count of this clone is one. The chain has TRBV6-6 and TRBJ1-1; D is uncertain. This CDR3 spans 14 amino acids. V gave up 5 bases and J gave up 0 bases, with 10 bases separating them. Germline V lookup: CDR1 MNHNY, CDR2 SVGAGI (reference sequence). In DNA, the CDR3 is TGTGCCAGCAGTACAACGGGAATGAACACTGAAGCTTTCTTT. It codes for CASSTTGMNTEAFF.